This TCR beta chain came from a study of cytomegalovirus exposure and HLA in healthy donors. Using immunoSEQ multiplex PCR, the repertoire was profiled, and TCRdb retains in-frame clones only, with some absent. The sample shows about 120,000 clones, roughly nine tenths of them seen only once. This CDR3 spans 13 amino acids. The V gene's germline CDR1 is SEHNR and CDR2 FQNEAQ (reference sequence). V gave up 6 bases and J gave up 3 bases, with 12 bases separating them. A note on this clone: Its antigen remains unidentified.

The approximately 120-subject validation cohort, separate from the roughly 670-subject first cohort, included the donors. The study, taken as a whole, reports: The study designated 150 or so TCR beta chains cytomegalovirus-associated.

This sequence was found in a man aged 18 to 35 in good health and CMV-seropositive. The chain links TRBV7-9 to TRBJ2-7, with D possibly being TRBD1 (6 bases). The sequenced sample was PBMCs. The CDR3 DNA follows: TGTGCCAGCAGTCCGGGACACATCTACGAGCAGTACTTC. It yields the protein CASSPGHIYEQYF.